The rows below give T cell receptor beta chains drawn from one sample of a study of Graves' ophthalmopathy and Graves' hyperthyroidism. Each CDR3 protein is one row after TCRdb ran MiXCR on the multiplex PCR reads. Of about 740,000 distinct CDR3 sequences in the sample, around 40% were seen once. Sequencing input: peripheral blood. Every receptor here comes from an adult man with Graves' ophthalmopathy. The CDR3 runs from the conserved cysteine through the conserved F or W. D genes are given only for firm matches. Some rows have no size entry. The others give once, few or many, or a class for an expanded clone.

j_call d_call v_call clone_size cdr3_aa cdr3_nt
TRBJ2-5 - TRBV25-1 - CASSPGIETQYF TGTGCCAGCTCACCAGGGATAGAGACCCAGTACTTC
TRBJ2-2 - TRBV19 - CASSIISATGNTGELFF TGTGCCAGTAGTATCATCTCCGCGACAGGGAACACCGGGGAGCTGTTTTTT
TRBJ1-1 - TRBV29-1 many CSALGVGADTEAFF TGCAGCGCGCTCGGGGTGGGTGCTGACACTGAAGCTTTCTTT
TRBJ2-7 TRBD1 TRBV7-3 once CASTEGQGAYEQYF TGTGCCAGCACCGAAGGACAGGGGGCCTACGAGCAGTACTTC
TRBJ1-2 - TRBV6-1 few CASKATAARWGYTF TGTGCCAGTAAGGCGACAGCTGCGAGGTGGGGCTACACCTTC
TRBJ2-5 TRBD2 TRBV11-3 - CASSLGGRGAQYF TGTGCCAGCAGCTTAGGGGGCCGGGGGGCCCAGTACTTC
TRBJ1-4 - TRBV7-9 - CASSQGPRGMDEKLFF TGCGCCAGCAGCCAAGGTCCCCGGGGGATGGATGAAAAACTGTTTTTT
TRBJ2-7 - TRBV6-7 few CASSPADEQYF TGTGCCAGCAGTCCCGCCGACGAGCAGTACTTC
TRBJ1-5 - TRBV24-1 many CASSALGQPQHF TGTGCCAGCAGTGCCTTGGGGCAGCCCCAGCATTTT
TRBJ1-4 - TRBV7-9 - CASSQEPDTSTNEKLFF TGCGCCAGCAGCCAAGAGCCTGATACCTCAACTAATGAAAAACTGTTTTTT
TRBJ2-5 TRBD1 TRBV15 many CATSGRQGRETQYF TGTGCCACCAGCGGCCGACAGGGACGGGAGACCCAGTACTTC
TRBJ2-2 TRBD1 TRBV11-3 - CASSLATGVDGELFF TGTGCCAGCAGCTTAGCGACAGGGGTGGACGGGGAGCTGTTTTTT
TRBJ2-7 TRBD2 TRBV20-1 - CSASGLARPYEQYF TGCAGTGCTAGCGGACTAGCGCGTCCCTACGAGCAGTACTTC
TRBJ1-2 TRBD1 TRBV30 - CAWGQDYGYTF TGTGCCTGGGGACAGGACTATGGCTACACCTTC
TRBJ1-1 - TRBV25-1 once CASSLWGVSDTEAFF TGTGCCAGCAGTTTATGGGGGGTTTCGGACACTGAAGCTTTCTTT
TRBJ1-2 TRBD1 TRBV20-1 - CSARDGTGNYGYTF TGCAGTGCTAGAGATGGGACAGGGAACTATGGCTACACCTTC
TRBJ1-1 - TRBV20-1 - CSAERGVNTEAFF TGCAGTGCCGAAAGGGGGGTGAACACTGAAGCTTTCTTT
TRBJ2-5 - TRBV20-1 - CSAPKTGEETQYF TGCAGTGCCCCCAAGACAGGAGAAGAGACCCAGTACTTC
TRBJ2-2 TRBD1 TRBV7-9 - CASSRTSGTGTGELFF TGTGCCAGCAGCCGCACCTCCGGGACAGGGACCGGGGAGCTGTTTTTT
TRBJ2-5 TRBD1 TRBV7-6 few CASSLRAQGAGETQYF TGTGCCAGCAGCCTAAGGGCCCAGGGGGCCGGGGAGACCCAGTACTTC
TRBJ1-5 - TRBV24-1 few CASSEGGGSQPQHF TGTGCCAGCAGTGAAGGGGGGGGGAGCCAGCCCCAGCATTTT
TRBJ1-1 TRBD1 TRBV7-9 many CASRSPPGQEYNTEAFF TGTGCCAGCAGGTCTCCTCCGGGACAGGAGTATAACACTGAAGCTTTCTTT
TRBJ2-7 - TRBV7-7 many CASSKSGGDDEQYF TGTGCTAGCAGCAAAAGCGGCGGGGACGACGAGCAGTACTTC
TRBJ2-7 - TRBV2 once CASSSVGGVYEQYF TGTGCCAGCAGTTCCGTGGGTGGGGTTTACGAGCAGTACTTC
TRBJ2-5 - TRBV7-9 many CASMIDSQETQYF TGTGCCAGCATGATCGACAGCCAAGAGACCCAGTACTTC